This T cell receptor (beta chain) was retrieved from a study of T cell changes during pregnancy in multiple sclerosis. CDR3 size: 14 residues. Germline CDR1 and CDR2: MNHEY and SMNVEV (reference sequence). Trimming removed 4 bases at V and 7 bases at J, with 16 bases between. Measured with immunoSEQ multiplex PCR; TCRdb has only the in-frame clones, and not every one. In the table there are some 60,000 clones, 90% of which are singletons. Sequenced here: peripheral blood, sampled in the first trimester of pregnancy. The rearrangement links TRBV27 to TRBJ1-2; D may be TRBD1 (5 bases). The clonotype comes from a female donor in good health, enrolled as a control in a pregnancy study. The CDR3 region is CASSSQTVLGGYTF. The CDR3 DNA is TGTGCCAGCAGTTCGCAGACAGTTCTTGGTGGCTACACCTTC.